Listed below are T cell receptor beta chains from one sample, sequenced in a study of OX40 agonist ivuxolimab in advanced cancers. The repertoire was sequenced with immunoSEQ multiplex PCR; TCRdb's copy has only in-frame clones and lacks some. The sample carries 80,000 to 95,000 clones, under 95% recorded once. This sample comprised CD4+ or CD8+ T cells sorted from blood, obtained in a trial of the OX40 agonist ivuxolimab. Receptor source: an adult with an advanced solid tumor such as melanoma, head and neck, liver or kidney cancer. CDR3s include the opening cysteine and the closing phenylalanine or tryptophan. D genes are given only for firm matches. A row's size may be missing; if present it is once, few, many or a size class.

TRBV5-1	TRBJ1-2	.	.	TGCGCCAGCCCTCTCGGTGGCACCCATGGCTACACCTTC	CASPLGGTHGYTF
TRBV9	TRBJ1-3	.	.	TGTGCCAGCAGCCCCGAGGGGAGAGCTGGAAACACCATATATTTT	CASSPEGRAGNTIYF
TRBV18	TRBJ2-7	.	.	TGTGCCAGCTCACCAACCGGGGTCGGCGAGCAGTACTTC	CASSPTGVGEQYF
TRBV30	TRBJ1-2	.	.	TGTGCCTGGAGTGGACAGGCCAATAACTATGGCTACACCTTC	CAWSGQANNYGYTF
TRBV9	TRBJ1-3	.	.	TGTGCCAGCAGCGTTAGCTCCTCTGGAAACACCATATATTTT	CASSVSSSGNTIYF
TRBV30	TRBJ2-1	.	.	TGTGCCTGGAGGGGGGGAGTGGTCCAGCAGTTCTTC	CAWRGGVVQQFF
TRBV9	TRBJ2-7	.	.	TGTGCCAGCAGCGACTCTGACAGGGGCGGGAGGGCCTACGAGCAGTACTTC	CASSDSDRGGRAYEQYF
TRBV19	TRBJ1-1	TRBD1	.	TGTGCCAGTAGCGACAGGGTAGACACTGAAGCTTTCTTT	CASSDRVDTEAFF
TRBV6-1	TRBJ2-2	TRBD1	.	TGTGCCAGCAGTAAGGACAGGGCGAACACCGGGGAGCTGTTTTTT	CASSKDRANTGELFF
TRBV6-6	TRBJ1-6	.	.	TGTGCCAGCAGTTACTCGCGGGGGTCCAATTCACCCCTCCACTTT	CASSYSRGSNSPLHF
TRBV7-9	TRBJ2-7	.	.	TGTGCCAGCAGCCTGGGGCTAGCCAACGAGCAGTACTTC	CASSLGLANEQYF
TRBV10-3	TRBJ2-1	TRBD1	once	TGTGCCATCCATCAGGGACAGGGGGCAATTGAGCAGTTCTTC	CAIHQGQGAIEQFF
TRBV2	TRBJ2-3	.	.	TGTGCCAGCAGTGCAGGGAGGGGGGGCACAGATACGCAGTATTTT	CASSAGRGGTDTQYF
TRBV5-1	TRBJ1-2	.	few	TGCGCCAGCAGCGCCGGTCACGTAGCTTCCTATGGCTACACCTTC	CASSAGHVASYGYTF
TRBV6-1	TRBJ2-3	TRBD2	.	TGTGCCAGCAGTGACGTACTAGCGGGAGGGCTCACCTTAAATACGCAGTATTTT	CASSDVLAGGLTLNTQYF
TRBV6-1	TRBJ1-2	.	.	TGTGCCAGCGCCGACAGCCACTATGGCTACACCTTC	CASADSHYGYTF
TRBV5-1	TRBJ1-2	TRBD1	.	TGCGCCAGCAGCATTCGACAGGGAGCTAACTATGGCTACACCTTC	CASSIRQGANYGYTF
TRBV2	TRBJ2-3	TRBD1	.	TGTGCCAGCAGTGGGGGACAGACTAGCACAGATACGCAGTATTTT	CASSGGQTSTDTQYF
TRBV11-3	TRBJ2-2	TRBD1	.	TGTGCCAGCAGCATCTCGACAGGGTACACCGGGGAGCTGTTTTTT	CASSISTGYTGELFF
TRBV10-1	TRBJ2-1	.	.	TGCGCCAGCAGTGAGTCTGGCAGGGGAAGGCAGTTCTTC	CASSESGRGRQFF
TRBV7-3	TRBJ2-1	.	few	TGTGCCAGCAGCTCCTCGGGCCTCAATGAGCAGTTCTTC	CASSSSGLNEQFF
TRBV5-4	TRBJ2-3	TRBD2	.	TGTGCCAGCAGCTTGGGACCGGGACTAGCGGGGAGTACTAGCACAGATACGCAGTATTTT	CASSLGPGLAGSTSTDTQYF
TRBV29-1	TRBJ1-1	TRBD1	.	TGCAGCGTTGAAGTACAGGGGTGGATAAACACTGAAGCTTTCTTT	CSVEVQGWINTEAFF
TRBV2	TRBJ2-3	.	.	TGTGCCAGCAGAAAGGGGTTAAGCACAGATACGCAGTATTTT	CASRKGLSTDTQYF
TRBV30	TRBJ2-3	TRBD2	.	TGTGCCTGGAGTGGACTAGCGGGGACCACAGATACGCAGTATTTT	CAWSGLAGTTDTQYF
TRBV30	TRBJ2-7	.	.	TGTGCCTGGGGTACAGGGTCCTACGAGCAGTACTTC	CAWGTGSYEQYF
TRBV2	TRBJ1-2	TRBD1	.	TGTGCCAGCAGTGGGGTGGACAGGGGATACTATGGCTACACCTTC	CASSGVDRGYYGYTF
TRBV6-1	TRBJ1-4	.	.	TGTGCCAGCAGGTCCCTGGGGTTAGAAAAACTGTTTTTT	CASRSLGLEKLFF